A single sample is the source of the 2 T cell receptor beta chains below, sequenced in a study of identical twins. Using its own MiXCR run on the 5' RACE reads, TCRdb lists one record per CDR3 protein. The sample holds 600,000 to 850,000 distinct CDR3 sequences; 18% are singletons and the top ten take about 12%. The same data also contributed to another study, on T cells expressing NK-cell markers.

The sequencing input was PBMCs. Source of these receptors: a woman aged 18-29 years in good health.

Many counts were recorded for this clonotype. This chain links TRBV7-2 with TRBJ2-3; D unresolved. The V and J ends lost 2 bases and 1 base respectively, with 10 bases between them. The germline gives CDR1 SGHTA, CDR2 FQGNSA. The CDR3 has 15 residues. The DNA of the CDR3 is TGTGCCAGCAGCTTATATAGAAGTGGCACAGATACGCAGTATTTT. Translated: CASSLYRSGTDTQYF.

The table lists this clonotype with a count of one. The CDR3 DNA follows: TGTGCCAGTCACACACCCACCGGGGAGCTGTTTTTT. Protein product: CASHTPTGELFF. The V call is TRBV6-4, the J call TRBJ2-2, with unresolved D. V was shortened by 9 bases and J by 4 bases, with 9 bases between the two germline ends. The CDR3 totals 12 residues. Germline V gives CDR1 MRHNA, CDR2 SNTAGT.